Below are 14 T cell receptor beta chains sequenced from a single sample in a study of CD8 T cells in ankylosing spondylitis. TCRdb fed the 5' RACE reads into MiXCR, producing one record per CDR3 protein. The table has 380,000 or so distinct CDR3 sequences, around 20% seen once; the top ten hold 13%. Sequencing was done on a sample of blood, either unsorted or a sorted T cell fraction (not recorded which). The source is a male donor with ankylosing spondylitis or in good health (not recorded which).

The chain links TRBV3-1 to TRBJ2-7; 10 bases line up with TRBD2. The CDR3 consists of 14 residues. In germline, CDR1 is LGHDT, CDR2 YNNKEL (reference sequence). With 1 base clipped from V and 7 bases from J, the junction kept 4 bases outside the gene matches. CDR3 sequence reads: CASSQGTSGGEQYF. CDR3 DNA: TGTGCCAGCAGCCAAGGGACTAGCGGCGGGGAGCAGTACTTC.

This clonotype has more than one count but fewer than ten. The CDR3 sequence is CSVEVYGETATDTQYF. The CDR3 DNA sequence: TGCAGCGTTGAAGTTTACGGTGAGACAGCCACAGATACGCAGTATTTT. This sequence joins TRBV29-1 and TRBJ2-3; possible D gene TRBD1, 5 bases. The CDR3 loop spans 16 amino acids. V lost 1 base to trimming and J lost 2 bases, with 16 bases between them. CDR1 and CDR2 from the germline V gene are SQVTM and ANQGSEA.

The V gene is TRBV25-1, the J gene TRBJ2-7; D ambiguous. The V gene's germline CDR1 is MGHDK and CDR2 SYGVNS. The germline V and J ends were trimmed by 6 bases and 5 bases, with 14 bases remaining between them. This CDR3 spans 13 amino acids. The CDR3 loop reads CASRDRVIDEQYF. In DNA, the CDR3 is TGTGCCAGCAGAGACCGAGTGATCGACGAGCAGTACTTC.

The chain combines TRBV20-1 with TRBJ1-1; D is ambiguous. Trimming removed 3 bases at V and 0 bases at J, with 5 bases between. Germline V gene sequence: CDR1 DFQATT, CDR2 SNEGSKA (reference sequence). The CDR3 consists of 12 residues. The CDR3: CSASSVNTEAFF. CDR3 DNA sequence: TGCAGTGCTAGTTCTGTGAACACTGAAGCTTTCTTT.

At least ten counts were recorded for this clonotype. Its ends do not fully match the called genes, so a read error is possible. The V gene is TRBV12-3 or TRBV12-4, the J gene TRBJ2-7; D not resolved. This CDR3 comprises 11 residues. CDR3 DNA sequence: TGTGCCAGCAGTTTCGAGCAAGGGTTTTCTTTC. The encoded protein is CASSFEQGFSF.

This chain joins TRBV29-1 and TRBJ2-5; perhaps D is TRBD1 or TRBD2 (5 bases each). The CDR3 has 14 residues. Germline lookup yields CDR1 SQVTM and CDR2 ANQGSEA. The V and J ends lost 4 bases and 5 bases respectively, with 17 bases between them. CDR3: CSVGDLRGQETQYF. DNA of the CDR3: TGCAGCGTTGGCGACTTACGGGGCCAGGAGACCCAGTACTTC.

V is TRBV9 and J is TRBJ2-1; 14 bases map to TRBD2. Per the germline V gene, CDR1 is SGDLS and CDR2 is YYNGEE. J was trimmed by 2 bases and V by 7 bases; bases with no gene match: 5. This CDR3 is built from 16 residues. CDR3 amino acids: CASGWTSGGPYNEQFF. The CDR3 bases are TGTGCCAGCGGATGGACTAGCGGGGGGCCCTACAATGAGCAGTTCTTC.

This clonotype has a handful of counts. The chain uses TRBV4-1 and TRBJ2-7; no firm D call. Between the trimmed V and J ends, which lost 6 bases and 5 bases, there was a span of 17 bases. The CDR3 sequence is 14 residues long. Germline V gives CDR1 MGHRA, CDR2 YSYEKL. The CDR3, as DNA: TGCGCCAGCAGTCCGCGACGATCCACGAACGAGCAGTACTTC. Translating it yields CASSPRRSTNEQYF.

This chain uses TRBV10-3 with TRBJ2-3, with 8 bases fitting TRBD1. Germline lookup yields CDR1 ENHRY and CDR2 SYGVKD. The CDR3 sequence is 20 residues long. J gave up 3 bases and V 6 bases, and 23 bases lay outside the gene matches. The CDR3 nucleotides are TGTGCCATCAGCACCGACAGGGGAGAAATCCCCCTCGCAGGGACAGATACGCAGTATTTT. It encodes CAISTDRGEIPLAGTDTQYF.

The V and J genes are TRBV5-6 and TRBJ2-1; no firm D call. V lost 1 base to trimming and J lost 2 bases, with 10 bases between them. The CDR3 length is 15 residues. From germline, CDR1 is SGHDT and CDR2 YYEEEE. The CDR3 DNA reads as TGTGCCAGCAGCTTGATTAGACAACCCTACAATGAGCAGTTCTTC. Amino acid sequence: CASSLIRQPYNEQFF.

V and J are TRBV20-1 and TRBJ2-3, with D tentatively TRBD1 (5 bases). Per germline, CDR1 DFQATT and CDR2 SNEGSKA (reference sequence). V was clipped by 0 bases and J by 0 bases, with 13 bases between them. The length of the CDR3 is 16 residues. CDR3 sequence: CSARDLWTSSTDTQYF. The CDR3, as DNA: TGCAGTGCTAGAGATCTTTGGACATCTAGCACAGATACGCAGTATTTT.

This clonotype has just a few counts. This chain uses TRBV28 with TRBJ2-5; D not certain. CDR1 is MDHEN, CDR2 SYDVKM, per germline. The CDR3 covers 16 residues. Trimming stripped 3 bases from V and 1 base from J, with 15 bases between. The CDR3 bases are TGTGCCAGCAGTTTTCGACTTCGCAAACTCCAAGAGACCCAGTACTTC. It encodes CASSFRLRKLQETQYF.

The rearrangement links TRBV15 to TRBJ1-3, with no clear D. V was shortened by 0 bases and J by 0 bases, with 6 bases between the two germline ends. The CDR3 length is 15 residues. The germline gives CDR1 LNHNV, CDR2 YYDKDF (reference sequence). This CDR3 is CATSRDLGSGNTIYF. The CDR3 DNA sequence: TGTGCCACCAGCAGAGATTTGGGCTCTGGAAACACCATATATTTT.

The gene calls are TRBV4-1 and TRBJ1-5; TRBD1 aligns across 8 bases. V lost 4 bases, J lost 6 bases, and 5 bases stayed unmatched. Germline CDR1 is MGHRA and CDR2 is YSYEKL. CDR3 length equals 14 residues. The CDR3 DNA is TGCGCCAGCAGCCCGAGTGACAGGGGTCAGCCCCAGCATTTT. Protein product: CASSPSDRGQPQHF.